This T cell receptor (beta chain) is drawn from a study of identical twins. Addition of a universal primer site occurred through template switching, and cDNA carried unique molecular identifiers. TCRdb analysed the 5' RACE reads with MiXCR anew, one entry per CDR3 protein. The data show about 570,000 distinct CDR3 sequences, with just under 10% seen just once and 3% held by the top ten. This clonotype was observed at least ten times. The V and J ends lost 0 bases and 7 bases respectively, with 11 bases between them. There are 14 residues in the CDR3. Germline CDR1 is SGHVS and CDR2 is FQNEAQ. In addition, the sample was reused for a study of yellow fever vaccine responses in identical twins.

The V and J genes are TRBV7-8 and TRBJ2-3; D unclear. This clonotype was sampled from a woman aged 18-29 years in good health. The sequencing sample was made of PBMCs. The CDR3 loop is CASSLAGFWNTQYF. CDR3 coding DNA: TGTGCCAGCAGCTTAGCAGGGTTCTGGAATACGCAGTATTTT.